One and the same sample provided the 10 T cell receptor beta chains below, sequenced in a study of regulatory T cells in long-lasting Graves disease. Time point here: persistent/refractory GD, antithyroid drugs over 5 years with positive TRAb. PBMC RNA served as the TCR library source. Assembly of TCR beta libraries relied on iRepertoire HTBI primers together with Arm-PCR of CDR3 regions. TCRdb reprocessed the multiplex PCR reads with MiXCR, giving one entry per CDR3 protein. The sample carries 600,000 to 850,000 distinct CDR3 sequences, approximately 29% recorded once. Sequenced material: peripheral blood mononuclear cells (PBMCs), taken when the disease was refractory, from a patient treated with antithyroid drugs. These TCRs come from a female donor with Graves disease.

Concerning this clonotype itself: Given a much more abundant clone one base away, this may be a read error. The CDR3 reads CASMGGTEAFF. Written as DNA, the CDR3 is TGTGCCAGCATGGGGGGCACTGAAGCTTTCTTT. The chain joins TRBV6-2 or TRBV6-3 to TRBJ1-1; D may be TRBD1 (5 bases). V lost 7 bases and J 4 bases, leaving 7 bases between the germline ends. Per germline, CDR1 MNHEY and CDR2 SVGEGT. The CDR3 has 11 residues.

This chain joins TRBV29-1 and TRBJ2-5; TRBD1 agrees at 7 bases. The V and J ends lost 4 bases and 5 bases, in that order; junction bases with no gene match: 10. CDR1 and CDR2 from the germline V gene are SQVTM and ANQGSEA. The CDR3 is 14 residues long. CDR3 DNA sequence: TGCAGCGTTGGAGGGGGCACTTCTGTGGAGACCCAGTACTTC. Translated, it gives CSVGGGTSVETQYF.

CDR3 region: CASSREDRANQPQHF. The DNA for the CDR3 is TGTGCCAGCTCACGAGAAGACAGGGCCAATCAGCCCCAGCATTTT. V gene TRBV18 combines with J gene TRBJ1-5; 7 bases line up with TRBD1. Germline V gene lookup returns CDR1 KGHSH and CDR2 LQKENI. The J segment lost 3 bases and the V segment lost 4 bases, leaving 6 bases of the junction unmatched. The CDR3 is 15 residues long. Looking up the rest from reference TRBV18 and TRBJ1-5 gives the full variable domain: NAGVMQNPRHLVRRRGQEARLRCSPMKGHSHVYWYRQLPEEGLKFMVYLQKENIIDESGMPKERFSAEFPKEGPSILRIQQVVRGDSAAYFCASSREDRANQPQHFGDGTRLSIL.

This chain connects TRBV2 to TRBJ1-4; TRBD1 matches at 7 bases. Looked up from germline, CDR1 is SNHLY and CDR2 is FYNNEI. The V segment lost 11 bases and the J segment 5 bases; nucleotides outside the gene matches: 17. The CDR3 contains 16 residues. For the CDR3, the DNA is TGTGCCTCCCGTGGGAGGGGGCAAATTTGGAATGAAAAACTGTTTTTT. Translating it yields CASRGRGQIWNEKLFF.

J is TRBJ2-7 and V is TRBV29-1; 11 positions match TRBD2. This CDR3 has 13 amino acids. V shed 6 bases, J shed 3 bases, and the junction held 4 bases outside the gene matches. Germline assignment: CDR1 SQVTM and CDR2 ANQGSEA. The DNA for the CDR3 is TGCAGCGTATATCTAGCGGGAGGCTACGAGCAGTACTTC. Translated: CSVYLAGGYEQYF.

This clonotype was found a few times. V gene TRBV3-1 combines with J gene TRBJ2-1; weak D call: TRBD2 (5 bases). V lost 2 bases to trimming and J lost 8 bases, with 10 bases between them. The CDR3 covers 13 residues. Germline CDR1 is LGHDT and CDR2 is YNNKEL (reference sequence). The CDR3 is CASSQRSRDEQFF. For the CDR3, the DNA is TGTGCCAGCAGCCAAAGATCGAGGGATGAGCAGTTCTTC.

This clonotype appeared a single time. This chain joins TRBV14 and TRBJ2-7, with D perhaps matching TRBD1 or TRBD2 (7 bases each). Germline CDR1 is SGHDN and CDR2 is FVKESK. CDR3 length: 15 residues. Between the trimmed V and J ends, which lost 3 bases and 2 bases, there was a span of 14 bases. The CDR3 spells CASSHTRGGTYEQYF. The DNA of the CDR3 is TGTGCCAGCAGCCACACCAGGGGGGGGACCTACGAGCAGTACTTC.

This clonotype was counted between two and nine times. V gene TRBV27 combines with J gene TRBJ2-5; the D gene is possibly TRBD2 (5 bases). The CDR3 has 15 residues. The germline V and J ends were trimmed by 8 bases and 2 bases, with 18 bases remaining between them. Germline CDR1 MNHEY, CDR2 SMNVEV (reference sequence). CDR3 sequence (DNA): TGTGCCAGCGTTCCTACTGAGGGCAGTCAAGAGACCCAGTACTTC. Translated: CASVPTEGSQETQYF.

The chain has TRBV15 and TRBJ2-5, with D possibly being TRBD1 (5 bases). V gave up 8 bases and J gave up 2 bases, with 15 bases separating them. The CDR3 is 14 residues long. CDR1 LNHNV and CDR2 YYDKDF come from the germline V gene (reference sequence). The CDR3 region has the DNA TGTGCCACCTCCCCGATGGGGCGGCAAGAGACCCAGTACTTC. Its translation: CATSPMGRQETQYF.

This clonotype has more than one count but fewer than ten. This chain joins TRBV6-1 and TRBJ1-2, with D maybe TRBD1 (6 bases). Germline V gene data show CDR1 as MNHNS and CDR2 as SASEGT. This CDR3 has 15 residues. Trimming took 6 bases from V and 8 from J, leaving 22 bases between them. The CDR3 spells CASRRDYKGGWGYTF. DNA of the CDR3: TGTGCCAGCAGGCGCGACTACAAGGGGGGCTGGGGCTACACCTTC.